Following are 15 T cell receptor beta chains from one sample sequenced in a study of regulatory T cells in long-lasting Graves disease. Time point indicated: newly diagnosed GD, antithyroid drugs for less than 3 months. There was RNA extracted from PBMCs, and the TCR library was made from it. Arm-PCR of CDR3 regions and iRepertoire HTBI primers were the basis on which TCR beta libraries were built. Each CDR3 protein is one row after TCRdb ran MiXCR on the multiplex PCR reads. The sample has about 420,000 distinct CDR3 sequences; 16% are singletons. These records were also assigned to another study, of T cells in Graves' hyperthyroidism and ophthalmopathy.

The sample in question was peripheral blood mononuclear cells (PBMCs), obtained at new diagnosis, from a patient treated with antithyroid drugs. These receptors originate from a woman aged 18 to 35 with Graves disease.

This clonotype was picked up many times. The chain couples TRBV29-1 to TRBJ2-7, with D hard to call. The V gene's germline CDR1 is SQVTM and CDR2 ANQGSEA. The germline V and J ends were trimmed by 1 base and 7 bases, with 11 bases remaining between them. CDR3 length equals 12 residues. The CDR3 spells CSVEGLLGEQYF. In DNA form, the CDR3 reads TGCAGCGTTGAAGGCTTACTTGGGGAGCAGTACTTC.

The chain combines TRBV6-4 with TRBJ2-3; 13 bases match TRBD2. This CDR3 has 18 residues. Per the germline V gene, CDR1 is MRHNA and CDR2 is SNTAGT. The J segment lost 2 bases and the V segment lost 3 bases, leaving 8 bases of the junction unmatched. The CDR3 nucleotides read TGTGCCAGCAGTGAACTAGCGGGAGGGATTTTTGTCACAGATACGCAGTATTTT. Translated, it gives CASSELAGGIFVTDTQYF.

There are many counts of this clonotype. This chain joins TRBV27 and TRBJ2-7; 8 positions match TRBD2. The CDR3 has 14 residues. Germline assignment: CDR1 MNHEY and CDR2 SMNVEV (reference sequence). J was trimmed by 0 bases and V by 8 bases; bases with no gene match: 6. CDR3 DNA sequence: TGTGCCAGCGGAGCGGGAGATCGCTCCTACGAGCAGTACTTC. It is translated as CASGAGDRSYEQYF.

CDR3 coding DNA: TGTGCCAGTAGTGTTAGCGGGAGGACGGGGGGCAATGAGCAGTTCTTC. As protein: CASSVSGRTGGNEQFF. This sequence joins TRBV19 and TRBJ2-1, with 10 bases aligning to TRBD2. The CDR3 length is 16 residues. Germline CDR1 and CDR2: LNHDA and SQIVND (reference sequence). V was pared by 5 bases and J by 6 bases, with 10 bases of the junction left unmatched.

The chain combines TRBV10-1 with TRBJ2-1, with TRBD2 matching 9 bases. The ends lost 3 bases at V and 5 bases at J; junction bases unmatched: 8. CDR3 size: 16 residues. Germline V gene data show CDR1 as WNHNN and CDR2 as SYGVQD (reference sequence). The CDR3 is CASSEVGLARHNEQFF. DNA of the CDR3: TGCGCCAGCAGTGAAGTAGGACTAGCGAGACACAATGAGCAGTTCTTC.

On this clonotype itself: An end of the junction does not agree with germline; a read error may underlie this. The chain recombines TRBV29-1 with TRBJ2-1, with D possibly matching TRBD2 (6 bases). CDR1 is SQVTM, CDR2 ANQGSEA, per germline. The CDR3 spans 14 residues. The CDR3 nucleotides are TGCAGCTCACGGGGGACGGAGAACTACAATGAGCAGTCCTTC. This codes for CSSRGTENYNEQSF.

This clonotype was counted only a few times. V is TRBV19 and J is TRBJ1-1; the D is unclear. The V end lost 8 bases, the J end lost 3 bases, and 19 bases lay between the germline ends. Germline V gene lookup returns CDR1 LNHDA and CDR2 SQIVND (reference sequence). This CDR3 has 15 residues. Written as DNA, the CDR3 is TGTGCCAGTTCACCAGAGTTCGCTAGGGACACTGAAGCTTTCTTT. Translation gives CASSPEFARDTEAFF.

This chain connects TRBV6-1 to TRBJ2-7; 12 positions agree with TRBD2. Germline CDR1 and CDR2: MNHNS and SASEGT. The V segment lost 7 bases and the J segment 5 bases; nucleotides outside the gene matches: 6. This CDR3 comprises 14 residues. The CDR3 bases are TGTGCCAGCACCAAGACTAGCGGGGGCAACGAGCAGTACTTC. Translated: CASTKTSGGNEQYF.

Turning to this clonotype: Without the conserved terminal phenylalanine or tryptophan, this CDR3 likely stems from a read error. The V gene is TRBV20-1, the J gene TRBJ1-2, with a tentative D call TRBD1 (5 bases). V lost 6 bases and J 4 bases, leaving 15 bases between the germline ends. Germline lookup yields CDR1 DFQATT and CDR2 SNEGSKA (reference sequence). The CDR3 has 13 amino acids. The CDR3 region has the DNA TGCAGTGCGTGGGACCCCGGGAGCTATGGCTACACCCTC. Translated, it gives CSAWDPGSYGYTL.

This clonotype was observed at least ten times. V is TRBV10-3 and J is TRBJ2-7; the match to TRBD1 covers 11 bases. Germline-derived CDR1 and CDR2 are ENHRY and SYGVKD. J was trimmed by 0 bases and V by 7 bases; bases with no gene match: 2. The CDR3 is 14 amino acids. CDR3 nucleotides: TGTGCCATCAAGGGACAGGGGGGCTCCTACGAGCAGTACTTC. Encoded protein: CAIKGQGGSYEQYF.

The V call is TRBV5-1, the J call TRBJ2-1, with unresolved D. Germline CDR1 SGHRS, CDR2 YFSETQ. The CDR3 consists of 16 residues. Trimming took off 0 bases at V and 0 bases at J, with 10 bases between the two ends. The CDR3 nucleotides are TGCGCCAGCAGCTTGGTAAGCTTGAGCTCCTACAATGAGCAGTTCTTC. Amino acids: CASSLVSLSSYNEQFF.

In its sample, this clonotype was seen many times. This chain uses TRBV7-2 with TRBJ2-1; D perhaps matches TRBD2 (5 bases). Trimming took 0 bases from V and 6 from J, leaving 18 bases between them. CDR1 and CDR2 from the germline V gene are SGHTA and FQGNSA. This CDR3 contains 17 residues. For the CDR3, the DNA is TGTGCCAGCAGCTTAGCGCAGTATGGGAGTTTAGGCAATGAGCAGTTCTTC. Amino acid sequence: CASSLAQYGSLGNEQFF. Together with reference TRBV7-2 and TRBJ2-1, the CDR3 gives the full variable domain: GAGVSQSPSNKVTEKGKDVELRCDPISGHTALYWYRQSLGQGLEFLIYFQGNSAPDKSGLPSDRFSAERTGGSVSTLTIQRTQQEDSAVYLCASSLAQYGSLGNEQFFGPGTRLTVL.

Only a few counts were recorded for this clonotype. CDR3 sequence reads: CASSLATGLDTQYF. The CDR3 DNA reads TGTGCCAGCAGTTTGGCGACAGGGTTAGATACGCAGTATTTT. The chain carries TRBV27 and TRBJ2-3; 7 nucleotides line up with TRBD1. Germline lookup yields CDR1 MNHEY and CDR2 SMNVEV (reference sequence). Unmatched junction bases numbered 5, after V lost 3 bases and J lost 5 bases. This CDR3 has 14 amino acids.

This chain links TRBV7-2 with TRBJ2-7, with 13 bases that match TRBD2. CDR3 length: 17 amino acids. The junction had 6 bases not matched to a gene; V was cut back by 2 bases and J by 2 bases. The V gene's germline CDR1 is SGHTA and CDR2 FQGNSA. CDR3 sequence reads: CASSLRLAGGFTYEQYF. CDR3 coding DNA: TGTGCCAGCAGCTTAAGACTAGCGGGAGGATTCACCTACGAGCAGTACTTC.

This clonotype was observed a few times. DNA of the CDR3: TGCAGTGCTAGAGATTCGAAGACTAGGTCCTACACAGATACGCAGTATTTT. Translation: CSARDSKTRSYTDTQYF. The chain has TRBV20-1 and TRBJ2-3; D is possibly TRBD2 (6 bases). V was trimmed by 0 bases and J by 2 bases, leaving 18 bases between them. Germline assignment: CDR1 DFQATT and CDR2 SNEGSKA (reference sequence). CDR3 length: 17 residues.